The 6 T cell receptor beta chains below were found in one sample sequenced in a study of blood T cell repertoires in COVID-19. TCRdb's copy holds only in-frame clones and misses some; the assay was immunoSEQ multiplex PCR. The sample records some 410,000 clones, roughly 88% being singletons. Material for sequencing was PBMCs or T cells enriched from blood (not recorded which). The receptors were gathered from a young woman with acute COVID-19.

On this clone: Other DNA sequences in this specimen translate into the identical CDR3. Here the CDR3 reads CASSITGETYEQYF. As DNA, the CDR3 is TGTGCCAGTAGTATTACAGGGGAGACCTACGAGCAGTACTTC. This chain uses TRBV19 with TRBJ2-7; 7 bases map to TRBD1. This CDR3 comprises 14 residues. Germline V lookup: CDR1 LNHDA, CDR2 SQIVND (reference sequence). The V and J ends lost 3 bases and 2 bases, in that order; junction bases with no gene match: 4.

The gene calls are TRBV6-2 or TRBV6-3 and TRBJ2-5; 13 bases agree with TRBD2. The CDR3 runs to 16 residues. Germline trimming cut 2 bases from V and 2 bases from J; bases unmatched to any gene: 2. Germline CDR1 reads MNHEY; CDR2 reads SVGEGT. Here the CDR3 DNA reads TGTGCCAGCAGTTACCAGGGACTAGCGGGGCAAGAGACCCAGTACTTC. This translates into CASSYQGLAGQETQYF.

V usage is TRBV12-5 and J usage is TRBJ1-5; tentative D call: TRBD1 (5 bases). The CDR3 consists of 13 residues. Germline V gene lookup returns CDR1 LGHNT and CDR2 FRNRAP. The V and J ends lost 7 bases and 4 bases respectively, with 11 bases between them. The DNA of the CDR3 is TGTGCTAGTGCGGACAAGCCGAATCAGCCCCAGCATTTT. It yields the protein CASADKPNQPQHF. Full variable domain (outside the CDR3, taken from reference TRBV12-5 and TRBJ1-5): DARVTQTPRHKVTEMGQEVTMRCQPILGHNTVFWYRQTMMQGLELLAYFRNRAPLDDSGMPKDRFSAEMPDATLATLKIQPSEPRDSAVYFCASADKPNQPQHFGDGTRLSIL.

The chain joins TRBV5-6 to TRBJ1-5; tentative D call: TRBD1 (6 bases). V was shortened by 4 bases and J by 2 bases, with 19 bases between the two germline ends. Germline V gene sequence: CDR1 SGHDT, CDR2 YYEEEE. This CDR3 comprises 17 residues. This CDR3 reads CASSPGRGGQGNQPQHF. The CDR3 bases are TGTGCCAGCAGCCCCGGTCGGGGGGGCCAGGGCAATCAGCCCCAGCATTTT.

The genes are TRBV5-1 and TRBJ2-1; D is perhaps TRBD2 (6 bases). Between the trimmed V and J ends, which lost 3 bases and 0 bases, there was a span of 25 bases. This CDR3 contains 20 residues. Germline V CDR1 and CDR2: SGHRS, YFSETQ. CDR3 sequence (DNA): TGCGCCAGCAGCTCGATCGGGGACTCGTCATTTGAGAGCTCCTACAATGAGCAGTTCTTC. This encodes CASSSIGDSSFESSYNEQFF.

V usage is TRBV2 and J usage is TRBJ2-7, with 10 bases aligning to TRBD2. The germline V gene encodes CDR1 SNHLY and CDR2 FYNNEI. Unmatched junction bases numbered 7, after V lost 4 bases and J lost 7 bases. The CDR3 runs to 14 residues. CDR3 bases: TGTGCCAGCAGTGGAGTAGCGGGGGGTGAGGAGCAGTACTTC. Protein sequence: CASSGVAGGEEQYF.